This T cell receptor (beta chain) stems from a study of blood T cell repertoires in COVID-19 (dated by TCRdb to about 2020). Study-wide context: Samples from collaborators originated in the United States, Italy and Spain and spanned both the acute and convalescent phases of COVID-19. Samples came from the ongoing ImmuneRACE study (first 160 participants) plus 1,254 subjects from 6 global collaborators. A freely available public database, intended as a resource for researchers studying the immune response to SARS-CoV-2, is where the repertoires were released. Where available, HLA class I and class II types were taken from metadata supplied by the sample provider and were not determined by assay-based typing. The prospective study material was composed of cDNA or gDNA derived from T cells, B-cell-depleted T cells, or PBMCs. The sample metadata nearly always contained a de-identified subject ID, COVID-19 status, age in years and sex. Subjects who had been exposed to COVID-19, were actively infected with it, or had recovered from it provided the deeply sampled blood TCRbeta repertoires that made up the dataset. Results and caveats for the whole study, not just this receptor: The quantity of clinical and demographic metadata differed by source and by participant and was supplied without curation.

Enrolling through a virtual design, the prospective study's participants ranged in age from roughly 18 to 95 years and lived across about two dozen United States geographic areas. In the prospective study, participants were assigned to cohorts based on the clinical history participants reported in a screening survey and a study questionnaire. ImmuneRACE Cohort 3 recovered participants were defined by two consecutive negative NP/OP PCR tests, healthcare professional clearance, or symptom resolution. Mobile phlebotomists in the prospective study collected whole blood, serum and a nasopharyngeal or oropharyngeal swab from every participant. Over a roughly 2-month period, participants in the prospective study had the option of providing additional blood draws and questionnaires. Before DNA extraction, prospective study blood samples were shipped either frozen or at room temperature. From the cysteine through the phenylalanine, the CDR3 covers 12 amino acids. The only DNA kept is the CDR3, 36 bases in frame from the first base. Trimming takes 4 bases from V and 6 bases from J, and the germline ends sit 10 bases apart.

This clone was counted a single time. Its recognized antigen is unknown. The input lacks base qualities; no much larger clone sits a single base away. TCRbeta CDR3 regions were amplified from genomic DNA by means of the immunoSEQ Assay, a bias-controlled multiplex PCR. For the original study's pipeline: Nucleated cell counts per sample were estimated from amplification of reference gene primers within the assay. To quantify the absolute abundance of each unique TCRbeta CDR3 rearrangement, sequence reads were collapsed and filtered. For each sample, productive Simpson clonality was calculated as the square root of Simpson's diversity index over productive rearrangements. The source is immuneACCESS, and TCRdb retained only in-frame sequences with V and J called. Part of the clones is not carried over; for the studies checked, unresolved V genes explain less than half of this, and the remainder is unexplained. D and trimming were read from the DNA, whereas the V and J calls and clone size are those reported in that table. The sample table lists a few hundred thousand clones, roughly 84% of them with a count of one. The ten biggest clones cover roughly 3.6% of the sample.

The rearranged chain carries TRBV12-3 or TRBV12-4 and TRBJ2-7; matching of 5 bases hints at TRBD2 as the D gene. The origin of this receptor is a man between 45 and 60 years old who had recovered from COVID-19. Material: PBMCs or T cells enriched from blood (not recorded which). The CDR3 reads CASSWGEAEQYF. The DNA sequence is as follows: TGTGCCAGCAGTTGGGGAGAGGCCGAGCAGTACTTC.